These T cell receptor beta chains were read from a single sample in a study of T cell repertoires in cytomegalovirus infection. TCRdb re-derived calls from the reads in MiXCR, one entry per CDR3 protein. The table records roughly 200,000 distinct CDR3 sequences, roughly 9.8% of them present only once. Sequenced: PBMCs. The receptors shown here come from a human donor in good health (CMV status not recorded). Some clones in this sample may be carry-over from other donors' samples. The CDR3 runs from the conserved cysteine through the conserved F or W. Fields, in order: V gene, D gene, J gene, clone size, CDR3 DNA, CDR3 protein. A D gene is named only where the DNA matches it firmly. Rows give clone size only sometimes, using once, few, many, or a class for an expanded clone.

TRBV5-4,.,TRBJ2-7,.,TGTGCCAGCAGCTTGGATCTCATCTACGAGCAGTACTTC,CASSLDLIYEQYF
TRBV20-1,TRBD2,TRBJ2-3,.,TGCAGTGCCAATAGACAGGAGACTAGCGGGTTCTCTCATACGCAGTATTTT,CSANRQETSGFSHTQYF
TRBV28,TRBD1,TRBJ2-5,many,TGTGCCAGCAGTCGAGAGACAGGGGTAGAGACCCAGTACTTC,CASSRETGVETQYF
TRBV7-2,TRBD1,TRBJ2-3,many,TGTGCCAGCAGCCCAGGGGGCCTTCAAACAGATACGCAGTATTTT,CASSPGGLQTDTQYF
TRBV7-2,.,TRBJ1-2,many,TGTGCCAGCACCTTAAACCGGGGGAACTATGGCTACACCTTC,CASTLNRGNYGYTF
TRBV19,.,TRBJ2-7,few,TGTGCCAGTAGTATCCTCGCCGGGACAATTTACGAGCAGTACTTC,CASSILAGTIYEQYF
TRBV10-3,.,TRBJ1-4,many,TGTGCCACCTCGGGGGGGACTAATGAAAAACTGTTTTTT,CATSGGTNEKLFF
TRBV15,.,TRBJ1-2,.,TGTGCCACCAGCAGAGTGTCGACAGGAGACGATGGCTACACCTTC,CATSRVSTGDDGYTF
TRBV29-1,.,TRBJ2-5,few,TGCAGCGTCCCCGGGGGCGGTGGAGAGACCCAGTACTTC,CSVPGGGGETQYF
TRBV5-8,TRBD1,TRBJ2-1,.,TGTGCCAGCAGCGGGACCCGGGACAGGGGAAATGAGCAGTTCTTC,CASSGTRDRGNEQFF
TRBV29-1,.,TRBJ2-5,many,TGCAGCGTTGTGGGGCAAGAGACCCAGTACTTC,CSVVGQETQYF
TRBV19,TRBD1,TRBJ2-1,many,TGTGCCAGTGGATACGGACAGGGGCGTTACAATGAGCAGTTCTTC,CASGYGQGRYNEQFF
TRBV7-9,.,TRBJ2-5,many,TGTGCCAGCGCCGAGGAGTCCCGGGGAGAGACCCAGTACTTC,CASAEESRGETQYF
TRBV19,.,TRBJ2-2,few,TGTGCCAGTACCTCCGGGGAGCTGTTTTTT,CASTSGELFF
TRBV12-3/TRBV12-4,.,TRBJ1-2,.,TGTGCCAGCAGTATGACGACATACGGCTACACCTTC,CASSMTTYGYTF
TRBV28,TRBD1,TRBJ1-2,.,TGTGCCAGCAGGGTTGACAGGGTGGATGGCTACACCTTC,CASRVDRVDGYTF
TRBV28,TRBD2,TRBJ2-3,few,TGTGCCAGCAGTTTAATAACTAGCGGGAGTGGTACAGATACGCAGTATTTT,CASSLITSGSGTDTQYF
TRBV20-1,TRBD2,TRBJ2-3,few,TGCAGTGCTAGAGCTCTAGCGGGAGCGGTAGATACGCAGTATTTT,CSARALAGAVDTQYF
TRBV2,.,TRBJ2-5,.,TGTGCCAGTGAAAAGGGGTCCCAAGAGACCCAGTACTTC,CASEKGSQETQYF
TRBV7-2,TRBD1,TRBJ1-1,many,TGTGCCAGCAGCTTAGCAGGACAGGGCTCTGAAGCTTTCTTT,CASSLAGQGSEAFF
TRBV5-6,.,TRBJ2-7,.,TGTGCCAGCAGCTTGGCCCTGGCCTACGAGCAGTACTTC,CASSLALAYEQYF
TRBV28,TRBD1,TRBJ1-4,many,TGTGCCAGCAGTTCCGGGACAGAAAATGAAAAACTGTTTTTT,CASSSGTENEKLFF
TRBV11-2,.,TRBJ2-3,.,TGTGCCAGCAGCTTAGAAAAGGGAGTCACAGATACGCAGTATTTT,CASSLEKGVTDTQYF
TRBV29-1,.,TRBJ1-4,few,TGCAGCGTTGTTACGCATGAAAAACTGTTTTTT,CSVVTHEKLFF
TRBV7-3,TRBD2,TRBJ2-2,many,TGTGCCAGCAGCTTATGGAGCGGGAGGAACACCGGGGAGCTGTTTTTT,CASSLWSGRNTGELFF
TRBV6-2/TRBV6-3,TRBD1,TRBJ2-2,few,TGTGCCAGCAGGGGGACAGGGGTGAACACCGGGGAGCTGTTTTTT,CASRGTGVNTGELFF
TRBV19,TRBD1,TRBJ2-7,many,TGTGCCAGTAGTCAGGGGGCGATCTACGAGCAGTACTTC,CASSQGAIYEQYF
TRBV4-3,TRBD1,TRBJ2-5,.,TGCGCCAGCAGCCAAGAAGTCGGCAGGGGGATTTCGGAGACCCAGTACTTC,CASSQEVGRGISETQYF
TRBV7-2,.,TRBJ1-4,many,TGTGCCAGCAGCGCCCAACAAGCCCACAATGAAAAACTGTTTTTT,CASSAQQAHNEKLFF
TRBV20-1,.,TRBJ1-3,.,TGCAGTGCTAGGATCACTGGAAACACCATATATTTT,CSARITGNTIYF
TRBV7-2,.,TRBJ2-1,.,TGTGCCAGCAGCTTTACCCGTGACAGAAACAATGAGCAGTTCTTC,CASSFTRDRNNEQFF
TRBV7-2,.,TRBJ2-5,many,TGTGCCAGCAGCTTAGCGCGCGGCCTAGAGACCCAGTACTTC,CASSLARGLETQYF
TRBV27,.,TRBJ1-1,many,TGTGCCAGCAGTTTATCACCGGGCATGAACACTGAAGCTTTCTTT,CASSLSPGMNTEAFF
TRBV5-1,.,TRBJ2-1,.,TGCGCCAGCAGACCCACCGGGGCCCGCAATGAGCAGTTCTTC,CASRPTGARNEQFF
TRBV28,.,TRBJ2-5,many,TGTGCCAGCAGTCCAAGTAGAAGGCGGGAGACCCAGTACTTC,CASSPSRRRETQYF
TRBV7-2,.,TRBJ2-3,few,TGTGCCAGCAGCTTATCGGGTATCCAAGGGAATACGCAGTATTTT,CASSLSGIQGNTQYF
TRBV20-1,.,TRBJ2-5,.,TGCTGCGCCAACCTCCAAGAGACCCAGTACTTC,CCANLQETQYF
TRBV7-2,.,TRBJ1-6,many,TGTGCCAGCACCATTAAGAGGGGCTCCTATAATTCACCCCTCCACTTT,CASTIKRGSYNSPLHF
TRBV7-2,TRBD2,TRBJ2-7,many,TGTGCCAGCAGCTCCCGGGCGGCTAGCGGGAGTATCTCCTACGAGCAGTACTTC,CASSSRAASGSISYEQYF
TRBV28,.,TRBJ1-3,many,TGTGCCACCTACAGGGTTTTCGGAAACACCATATATTTT,CATYRVFGNTIYF
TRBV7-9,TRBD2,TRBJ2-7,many,TGTGCCAGCAGCCCTAGCGGGAGCCCCTACGAGCAGTACTTC,CASSPSGSPYEQYF
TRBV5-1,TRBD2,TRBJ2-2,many,TGCGCCAGCAGCACCCGCCTGACAGGGACTAGCGGTAACACCGGGGAGCTGTTTTTT,CASSTRLTGTSGNTGELFF
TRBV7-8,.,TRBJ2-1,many,TGTGCCAGCAGCCCAGATGCTCGGCGGGATTTCTACAATGAGCAGTTCTTC,CASSPDARRDFYNEQFF
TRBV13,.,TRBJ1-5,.,TGTGCCAGCAGCTTCGGGACGGCCTTTCAGCCCCAGCATTTT,CASSFGTAFQPQHF
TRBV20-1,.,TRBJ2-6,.,TGCAGTGCTCCCTTCTTATACTCTGGGGCCAACGTCCTGACTTTC,CSAPFLYSGANVLTF
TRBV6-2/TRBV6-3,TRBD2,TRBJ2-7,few,TGTGCCAGCGGAAGACTAGCGGGCAGCTACGAGCAGTACTTC,CASGRLAGSYEQYF
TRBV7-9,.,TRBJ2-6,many,TGTGCCAGCAGCCAGACAGTCTCTGGGGCCAACGTCCTGACTTTC,CASSQTVSGANVLTF
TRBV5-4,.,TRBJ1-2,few,TGTGCCAGCAGCTTGGAATCAGGGTTAGGCTACACCTTC,CASSLESGLGYTF
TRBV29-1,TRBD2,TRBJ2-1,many,TGCAGCGTTGAGTATGGGACTAGCGGGAGGTACAATGAGCAGTTCTTC,CSVEYGTSGRYNEQFF
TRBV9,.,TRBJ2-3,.,TGTGCCAGCAGCGGCGGGACAATATCAGATACGCAGTATTTT,CASSGGTISDTQYF
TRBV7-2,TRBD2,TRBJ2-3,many,TGTGCCAGCAGCTTAGAGACCGGACTAGCGGGGTGGGGACGTACGCAGTATTTT,CASSLETGLAGWGRTQYF
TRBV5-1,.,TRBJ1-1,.,TGCGCCAGCAGCTTGAGGCAAGGGTCACAGAGGGGGGAAGCTTTCTTT,CASSLRQGSQRGEAFF
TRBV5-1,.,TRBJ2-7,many,TGCGCCAGCAGGGCGGATTCCTACGAGCAGTACTTC,CASRADSYEQYF
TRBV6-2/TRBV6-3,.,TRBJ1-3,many,TGTGCCAGCAGTTCCGGAGGACTCTTCATTAGTGGAAACACCATATATTTT,CASSSGGLFISGNTIYF